This TCR beta chain was recovered during a study of blood T cell repertoires in COVID-19. Study as a whole: Sample material is recorded as cDNA or gDNA derived from T cells, B-cell-depleted T cells, or PBMCs.

Trimming pared 1 base from V and 2 bases from J, leaving 5 bases between. Germline V CDR1 and CDR2: SGHTA, FQGTGA. CDR3 length: 13 residues. Authors' methods: Researchers report that nucleated cell counts were estimated from reference gene primer amplification. The repertoire was sequenced with immunoSEQ multiplex PCR; TCRdb's copy has only in-frame clones and lacks some. That table is the source of V, J and clone size, and D and trimming were worked out from the DNA. The repertoire has under 200,000 clones, 76% of them found once; the top ten carry approximately 3.7%. Specimen: peripheral blood. V is TRBV7-3 and J is TRBJ2-5; D gene unclear. This sequence was found in a woman of 80 years or more with acute or convalescent COVID-19. The CDR3 protein is CASSLRAQETQYF. The DNA for the CDR3 is TGTGCCAGCAGCTTAAGGGCACAAGAGACCCAGTACTTC.